The 22 T cell receptor beta chains presented below share a single source sample, sequenced in a study of shared clonotypes between healthy human individuals. Generated by immunoSEQ multiplex PCR, the TCRdb table keeps only in-frame clones and is missing some. The sample lists over 1.4 million clones, 96% occurring once. Sequencing was carried out using naive CD4+ T cells sorted from blood. Documented subset: CD45RA+ positively selected. These receptors all stem from a man aged 30 to 39 in good health.

On this clone: Other DNA variants within this sample encode the same CDR3. The chain employs TRBV9 and TRBJ2-3; a weak D match, TRBD1 (6 bases). Germline-derived CDR1 and CDR2 are SGDLS and YYNGEE. Trimming took off 1 base at V and 1 base at J, with 7 bases between the two ends. The CDR3 sequence is 14 residues long. The CDR3 protein is CASSVRQGTDTQYF. The CDR3 DNA reads as TGTGCCAGCAGCGTAAGACAGGGCACAGATACGCAGTATTTT.

This sequence joins TRBV9 and TRBJ2-5, with 7 positions matching TRBD1. Germline lookup yields CDR1 SGDLS and CDR2 YYNGEE. Trimming removed 0 bases from V and 2 bases from J; junction bases left unmatched: 4. CDR3 length equals 15 residues. CDR3 residues: CASSVEQGRQETQYF. The CDR3 DNA sequence: TGTGCCAGCAGCGTAGAACAGGGGCGACAAGAGACCCAGTACTTC.

This sequence joins TRBV4-3 and TRBJ2-5; 12 bases align to TRBD1. Germline CDR1 is LGHNA and CDR2 is YSLEER. V lost 1 base and J lost 5; bases outside the gene matches: 2. The CDR3 covers 15 residues. The CDR3 region is CASSQGDRGHETQYF. The CDR3 bases are TGCGCCAGCAGCCAAGGGGACAGGGGGCATGAGACCCAGTACTTC.

The chain carries TRBV5-1 and TRBJ2-5; tentatively, D is TRBD1 (6 bases). The CDR3 is made up of 16 amino acids. Germline V gene sequence: CDR1 SGHRS, CDR2 YFSETQ. V was clipped by 3 bases and J by 2 bases, with 17 bases between them. This chain's CDR3 is CASSYIPRGGQETQYF. DNA of the CDR3: TGCGCCAGCAGCTACATCCCCAGGGGTGGGCAAGAGACCCAGTACTTC.

This clone was found once. The chain carries TRBV18 and TRBJ2-5; 15 bases match TRBD2. The CDR3 runs 18 residues. Trimming took 3 bases from V and 3 from J; bases not matched to a gene: 8. The germline V gene has CDR1 KGHSH and CDR2 LQKENI. The CDR3 nucleotides read TGTGCCAGCTCACCCTTCGGACTAGCGGGAGGGCAAGAAGAGACCCAGTACTTC. It encodes CASSPFGLAGGQEETQYF.

This chain links TRBV9 with TRBJ2-5, with TRBD2 matching over 8 bases. V gave up 2 bases and J gave up 1 base; unmatched junction bases: 4. Germline CDR1 reads SGDLS; CDR2 reads YYNGEE. The CDR3 totals 15 residues. The CDR3 protein is CASSVELAAQETQYF. CDR3 sequence (DNA): TGTGCCAGCAGCGTGGAACTAGCGGCCCAAGAGACCCAGTACTTC.

J is TRBJ2-1 and V is TRBV4-1, with 8 bases that match TRBD2. Germline CDR1 and CDR2: MGHRA and YSYEKL. Germline trimming cut 0 bases from V and 2 bases from J; bases unmatched to any gene: 6. CDR3 size: 17 residues. CDR3 DNA sequence: TGCGCCAGCAGCCAAGATGTGTCGGGAGGGGCCTACAATGAGCAGTTCTTC. Translating gives CASSQDVSGGAYNEQFF.

CDR3 amino acids: CASSLGTGGSAGNTIYF. The CDR3, as DNA: TGTGCCAGCAGCTTAGGGACAGGGGGCTCGGCTGGAAACACCATATATTTT. The rearrangement uses TRBV7-6 and TRBJ1-3; 11 bases match TRBD1. The CDR3 contains 17 residues. V was pared by 1 base and J by 2 bases, with 4 bases of the junction left unmatched. Germline V gives CDR1 SGHVS, CDR2 FNYEAQ.

The CDR3 sequence is CASSLSQGVGANVLTF. DNA for the CDR3: TGCGCCAGCAGCTTGAGCCAGGGAGTTGGGGCCAACGTCCTGACTTTC. This chain connects TRBV5-1 to TRBJ2-6, with D perhaps given as TRBD1 or TRBD2 (5 bases each). CDR1 is SGHRS, CDR2 YFSETQ, per germline. V was shortened by 1 base and J by 3 bases, with 11 bases between the two germline ends. The CDR3 is 16 residues long.

This clone was observed a few times. The chain recombines TRBV6-6 with TRBJ2-7; the D gene is possibly TRBD2 (5 bases). V lost 0 bases and J lost 7, with 7 bases in between. Germline assignment: CDR1 MNHNY and CDR2 SVGAGI (reference sequence). This CDR3 spans 12 amino acids. This CDR3 reads CASSYSPGEQYF. The CDR3 DNA is TGTGCCAGCAGTTACTCGCCGGGGGAGCAGTACTTC.

The V call is TRBV7-8, the J call TRBJ1-3; D is ambiguous. The ends were cut back, 1 base at V and 0 bases at J, with 10 bases in the middle. The CDR3 is made up of 16 amino acids. Germline CDR1 reads SGHVS; CDR2 reads FQNEAQ. CDR3 coding DNA: TGTGCCAGCAGCTTAGTTCTGCTGAGCTCTGGAAACACCATATATTTT. Its protein product is CASSLVLLSSGNTIYF. The full variable domain, completed using reference TRBV7-8 and TRBJ1-3, is GAGVSQSPRYKVAKRGQDVALRCDPISGHVSLFWYQQALGQGPEFLTYFQNEAQLDKSGLPSDRFFAERPEGSVSTLKIQRTQQEDSAVYLCASSLVLLSSGNTIYFGEGSWLTVV.

CDR3: CASSLSPPTDTQYF. For the CDR3, the DNA is TGCGCCAGCAGCTTAAGCCCTCCCACAGATACGCAGTATTTT. The chain links TRBV5-1 to TRBJ2-3; D is ambiguous. Looked up from germline, CDR1 is SGHRS and CDR2 is YFSETQ. Trimming took off 2 bases at V and 2 bases at J, with 9 bases between the two ends. This CDR3 is built from 14 residues.

V and J are TRBV9 and TRBJ2-3, with 7 bases identical to TRBD2. Germline CDR1 reads SGDLS; CDR2 reads YYNGEE. V trimming: 4 bases; J trimming: 1 base; junction bases outside the gene matches: 12. CDR3 length: 17 residues. CDR3 protein: CASSPGDYPAGTDTQYF. CDR3 coding DNA: TGTGCCAGCAGCCCCGGGGACTACCCGGCGGGCACAGATACGCAGTATTTT.

This sequence joins TRBV28 and TRBJ2-7, with unresolved D. Deletions cut 6 bases from V and 6 bases from J, with 21 bases between. Germline values: CDR1 MDHEN, CDR2 SYDVKM. The CDR3 runs 15 residues. CDR3 nucleotide sequence: TGTGCCAGCAGCCCCCCGGGCGGCGTTCCGGCCGAGCAGTACTTC. Its translation: CASSPPGGVPAEQYF. The full variable domain, completed using reference TRBV28 and TRBJ2-7, is DVKVTQSSRYLVKRTGEKVFLECVQDMDHENMFWYRQDPGLGLRLIYFSYDVKMKEKGDIPEGYSVSREKKERFSLILESASTNQTSMYLCASSPPGGVPAEQYFGPGTRLTVT.

The gene calls are TRBV2 and TRBJ1-2, with 7 positions matching TRBD1. The CDR3 runs to 12 residues. The V and J ends lost 7 bases and 7 bases, in that order; junction bases with no gene match: 6. Germline lookup yields CDR1 SNHLY and CDR2 FYNNEI. Written as DNA, the CDR3 is TGTGCCAGCATAGGAGACAGGGTTGGCTACACCTTC. It codes for CASIGDRVGYTF.

The V and J genes are TRBV19 and TRBJ2-2, with D possibly matching TRBD2 (6 bases). V was trimmed by 3 bases and J by 6 bases, leaving 11 bases between them. This CDR3 region has 14 residues. CDR1 LNHDA and CDR2 SQIVND come from the germline V gene (reference sequence). In DNA, the CDR3 is TGTGCCAGTAGTATGCGGGGAGCGGCCGGGGAGCTGTTTTTT. It codes for CASSMRGAAGELFF.

The chain combines TRBV6-4 with TRBJ2-1, with D possibly TRBD2 on 7 matching bases. Trimming removed 6 bases from V and 7 bases from J, with 13 bases in between. The germline V gene encodes CDR1 MRHNA and CDR2 SNTAGT. The CDR3 loop spans 13 amino acids. The CDR3 region is CASSFRGGNEQFF. DNA for the CDR3: TGTGCCAGCAGCTTTAGGGGGGGGAATGAGCAGTTCTTC.

The gene calls are TRBV7-2 and TRBJ2-7; D may be TRBD2 (5 bases). V lost 6 bases to trimming and J lost 2 bases, with 5 bases between them. Germline values: CDR1 SGHTA, CDR2 FQGNSA. This CDR3 is 11 amino acids long. The DNA for the CDR3 is TGTGCCAGCAGGAGGGCCTACGAGCAGTACTTC. Its protein product is CASRRAYEQYF. Full variable domain (rest looked up from reference TRBV7-2 and TRBJ2-7): GAGVSQSPSNKVTEKGKDVELRCDPISGHTALYWYRQSLGQGLEFLIYFQGNSAPDKSGLPSDRFSAERTGGSVSTLTIQRTQQEDSAVYLCASRRAYEQYFGPGTRLTVT.

This chain links TRBV5-8 with TRBJ2-7, with 7 bases aligning to TRBD2. J was trimmed by 4 bases and V by 0 bases; bases with no gene match: 4. The CDR3 totals 14 residues. In germline, CDR1 is SGHTS, CDR2 YDEGEE. The CDR3 nucleotides are TGTGCCAGCAGCTTGGGGCTAGCGGTGTACGAGCAGTACTTC. This encodes CASSLGLAVYEQYF.

This chain uses TRBV5-1 with TRBJ1-5; D is unresolved. Germline V gene data show CDR1 as SGHRS and CDR2 as YFSETQ. CDR3 length: 14 amino acids. V lost 4 bases to trimming and J lost 7 bases, with 15 bases between them. In DNA, the CDR3 is TGCGCCAGCAGCGTGGAAGGTTCGGGGCAGCCCCAGCATTTT. This sequence encodes CASSVEGSGQPQHF.

In its sample, this clone was seen once. The chain has TRBV30 and TRBJ2-1; 11 bases map to TRBD2. Germline CDR1 is GTSNPN and CDR2 is SVGIG (reference sequence). This CDR3 is built from 19 residues. Germline trimming cut 4 bases from V and 0 bases from J; bases unmatched to any gene: 14. CDR3: CAWTTTRTSGGLSYNEQFF. The CDR3 DNA reads TGTGCCTGGACCACAACCCGTACTAGCGGGGGACTCTCCTACAATGAGCAGTTCTTC.

The rearrangement links TRBV27 to TRBJ2-2; no clear D. Germline-derived CDR1 and CDR2 are MNHEY and SMNVEV (reference sequence). CDR3 size: 15 residues. Trimming shortened V by 5 bases and J by 2 bases, and 12 bases separated the two germline ends. The CDR3 region has the DNA TGTGCCAGCAGTCCCTGGACGGGTAACACCGGGGAGCTGTTTTTT. Encoded protein: CASSPWTGNTGELFF.